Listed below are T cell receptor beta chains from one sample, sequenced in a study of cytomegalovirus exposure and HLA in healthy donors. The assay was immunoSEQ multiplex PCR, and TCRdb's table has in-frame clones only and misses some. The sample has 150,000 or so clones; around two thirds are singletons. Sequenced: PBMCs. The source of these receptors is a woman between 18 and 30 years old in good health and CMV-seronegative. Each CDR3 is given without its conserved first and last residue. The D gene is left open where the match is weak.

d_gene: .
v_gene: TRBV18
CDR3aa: ASSPQGLTGNTIY

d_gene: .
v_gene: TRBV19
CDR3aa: ASSITRGNSYEQY

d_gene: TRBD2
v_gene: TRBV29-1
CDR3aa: SVSGRNYNEQF

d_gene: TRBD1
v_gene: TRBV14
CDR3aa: ASSTGQGRSGYT

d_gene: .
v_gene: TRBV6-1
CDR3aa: ASSESTFGGPEETQY

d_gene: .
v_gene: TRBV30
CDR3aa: AWAGIAKNIQY

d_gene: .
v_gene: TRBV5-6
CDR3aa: ASSSGSGDTQY

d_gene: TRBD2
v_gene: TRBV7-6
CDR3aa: ASSSSGGAYNEQF

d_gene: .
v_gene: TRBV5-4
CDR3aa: ASSYRGNGEQF

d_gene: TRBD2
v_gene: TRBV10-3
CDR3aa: AISEVSGRTDTQY

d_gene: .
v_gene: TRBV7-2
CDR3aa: ASSSTVGTEAF

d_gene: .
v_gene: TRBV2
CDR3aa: ASTERQVYGYT

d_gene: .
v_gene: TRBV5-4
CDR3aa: ASSLGAAGANVLT

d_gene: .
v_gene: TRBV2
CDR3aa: ASSKGRVISEAF

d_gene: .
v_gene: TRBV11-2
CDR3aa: ASSERHLNTEAF

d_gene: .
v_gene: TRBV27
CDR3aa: ASSFSRAFGDTQY

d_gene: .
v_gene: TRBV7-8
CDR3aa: ASSPGRGAGNQPQH

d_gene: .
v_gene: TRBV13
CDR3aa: ASSTRLASTDTQY

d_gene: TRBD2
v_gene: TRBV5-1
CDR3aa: ASSLEAGPYNEQF

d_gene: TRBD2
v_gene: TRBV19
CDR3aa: ASSIKDTFRGADTQY

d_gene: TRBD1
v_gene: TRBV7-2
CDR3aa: ASSRTGVAGNTIY

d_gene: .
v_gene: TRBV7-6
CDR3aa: ASSFGLEQF

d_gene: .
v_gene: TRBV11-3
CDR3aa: ASSSWGPQVTDFSGNTIY

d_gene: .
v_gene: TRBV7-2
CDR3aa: ASSRTAGGEVSYGYT

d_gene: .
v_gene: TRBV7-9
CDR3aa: ASSPAMGDTIY